This is a list of T cell receptor beta chains from one sample in a study of Ad26.COV2.S vaccination and SARS-CoV-2 variants. Sequenced by immunoSEQ multiplex PCR; TCRdb stores in-frame clones only, minus some. The sample includes roughly 500,000 clones, about 88% of them seen just once. Sequenced material: peripheral blood, taken in a trial of Ad26.COV2.S vaccine versus placebo. The receptors shown here come from a person between 18 and 65 years old who received the Ad26.COV2.S COVID-19 vaccine or a placebo. CDR3s include the opening cysteine and the closing phenylalanine or tryptophan. The order of the fields is D gene, J gene, V gene, clone size, CDR3 DNA, CDR3 protein. The D gene is left open where the match is weak. Rows give clone size only sometimes, using once, few, many, or a class for an expanded clone.

D: NA
J: TRBJ1-4
V: TRBV14
size: NA
DNA: TGTGCCAGCAGCCAAGGCATACATGAAAAACTGTTGTTT
CDR3: CASSQGIHEKLLF

D: NA
J: TRBJ2-1
V: TRBV27
size: NA
DNA: TGTGCCAGCAGTTTAGGATTAGCGGCCAATGAGCAGTTCTTC
CDR3: CASSLGLAANEQFF

D: NA
J: TRBJ2-5
V: TRBV9
size: NA
DNA: TGTGCCAGCAGCGTCGGGACCACGGACCTAGAGACCCAGTACTTC
CDR3: CASSVGTTDLETQYF

D: NA
J: TRBJ2-3
V: TRBV7-3
size: NA
DNA: TGTGCCAGCAGCTTACGGGGTGCAGATACGCAGTATTTT
CDR3: CASSLRGADTQYF

D: NA
J: TRBJ1-1
V: TRBV11-3
size: NA
DNA: TGTGCCAGCAGCTTAGAACAGGAAGGCACTGAAGCTTTCTTT
CDR3: CASSLEQEGTEAFF

D: TRBD1
J: TRBJ1-5
V: TRBV27
size: NA
DNA: TGTGCCAGCAGTTCGACCGGGACAGGGTGGTTGCCCCAGCATTTT
CDR3: CASSSTGTGWLPQHF

D: NA
J: TRBJ1-1
V: TRBV27
size: once
DNA: TGTGCCAGCAGGCTACACGGGGAGAACACTGAAGCTTTCTTT
CDR3: CASRLHGENTEAFF

D: NA
J: TRBJ2-3
V: TRBV4-2
size: NA
DNA: TGTGCCAGCAGCCAAGATTTAGCGACCGCTAGCACAGATACGCAGTATTTT
CDR3: CASSQDLATASTDTQYF

D: NA
J: TRBJ1-5
V: TRBV19
size: NA
DNA: TGTGCCAGTAGTATCTTGTATCAGCCCCAGCATTTT
CDR3: CASSILYQPQHF

D: TRBD2
J: TRBJ2-5
V: TRBV2
size: NA
DNA: TGTGCCAGCAGTGAAGCGCTGGGCGGGGGACAAGAGACCCAGTACTTC
CDR3: CASSEALGGGQETQYF

D: NA
J: TRBJ1-1
V: TRBV5-1
size: NA
DNA: TGCGCCAGCAGCTTGAGGGAGGGAGAAGGGAACACTGAAGCTTTCTTT
CDR3: CASSLREGEGNTEAFF

D: NA
J: TRBJ1-4
V: TRBV6-1
size: NA
DNA: TGTGCCAGCAGTGAAGGGCCCTCCCGTAGGGGCGAAAAACTGTTTTTT
CDR3: CASSEGPSRRGEKLFF

D: TRBD1
J: TRBJ1-6
V: TRBV27
size: NA
DNA: TGTGCCAGCAGTTATACAGGGGACGGGGGCTATAATTCACCCCTCCACTTT
CDR3: CASSYTGDGGYNSPLHF

D: TRBD1
J: TRBJ2-2
V: TRBV4-3
size: NA
DNA: TGCGCCAGCAGCCAACGGGGACAGGGGCAGAACACCGGGGAGCTGTTTTTT
CDR3: CASSQRGQGQNTGELFF

D: TRBD1
J: TRBJ2-1
V: TRBV18
size: NA
DNA: TGTGCCAGCTCACCTGGGCCGGGTCTATCCGGGACAGGGAAAGTCAATGAGCAGTTCTTC
CDR3: CASSPGPGLSGTGKVNEQFF

D: NA
J: TRBJ1-6
V: TRBV7-9
size: NA
DNA: TGTGCCAGCAGCTTAGGAGGGGTTTGGGCACCCCTCCACTTT
CDR3: CASSLGGVWAPLHF

D: TRBD1
J: TRBJ1-4
V: TRBV2
size: NA
DNA: TGTGCCAGCAGTACAGGGGGGACAACTAATGAAAAACTGTTTTTT
CDR3: CASSTGGTTNEKLFF

D: TRBD2
J: TRBJ2-3
V: TRBV29-1
size: NA
DNA: TGCAGCGTTGCTGGGACTAGCGACACAGATACGCAGTATTTT
CDR3: CSVAGTSDTDTQYF

D: TRBD2
J: TRBJ2-3
V: TRBV14
size: NA
DNA: TGTGCCAGCAGCCAAGATGGGCTAGCGGGAGGCACAGATACGCAGTATTTT
CDR3: CASSQDGLAGGTDTQYF

D: NA
J: TRBJ1-2
V: TRBV9
size: NA
DNA: TGTGCCAGCACCACAGGATTCCTTGACTCTGGCTACACCTTC
CDR3: CASTTGFLDSGYTF

D: NA
J: TRBJ1-6
V: TRBV9
size: NA
DNA: TGTGCCACCGGTTCAAATTCACCCCTCCACTTT
CDR3: CATGSNSPLHF

D: NA
J: TRBJ2-5
V: TRBV7-9
size: NA
DNA: TGTGCCAGCAGCTTAGCTAGGGAGGTAGAGACCCAGTACTTC
CDR3: CASSLAREVETQYF

D: NA
J: TRBJ1-4
V: TRBV5-1
size: NA
DNA: TGCGCCAGCAGCTTGGGCCAAAACACTAATGAAAAACTGTTTTTT
CDR3: CASSLGQNTNEKLFF

D: NA
J: TRBJ1-5
V: TRBV6-2/TRBV6-3
size: NA
DNA: TGTGCCAGCAGCTGGACAGCGAGGGATCAGCCCCAGCATTTT
CDR3: CASSWTARDQPQHF

D: NA
J: TRBJ2-1
V: TRBV30
size: NA
DNA: TGTGCCTGGTCGGGTGGAAGGGCCAACAATGAGCAGTTCTTC
CDR3: CAWSGGRANNEQFF

D: NA
J: TRBJ1-2
V: TRBV5-1
size: NA
DNA: TGCGCCAGCAGCTTGGAACCCCCTACCGCCTATGGCTACACCTTC
CDR3: CASSLEPPTAYGYTF

D: TRBD1
J: TRBJ1-4
V: TRBV18
size: once
DNA: TGTGCCAGCTCACCATATGGGACAGGGCTCGAAAAACTGTTTTTT
CDR3: CASSPYGTGLEKLFF

D: NA
J: TRBJ1-6
V: TRBV9
size: NA
DNA: TGTGCCAGCAGCGGGACTCCGAGCTCCTATAATTCACCCCTCCACTTT
CDR3: CASSGTPSSYNSPLHF

D: NA
J: TRBJ1-2
V: TRBV28
size: NA
DNA: TGTGCCAGCAGCTCCCTTAACTATGGCTACACCTTC
CDR3: CASSSLNYGYTF

D: NA
J: TRBJ2-1
V: TRBV19
size: once
DNA: TGTGCCGCCCGGGGGTCCTACAATGAGCAGTTCTTC
CDR3: CAARGSYNEQFF

D: TRBD1
J: TRBJ1-6
V: TRBV5-1
size: few
DNA: TGCGCCAGCAGCTGGGGACAGGGAGATTCACCCCTCCACTTT
CDR3: CASSWGQGDSPLHF

D: NA
J: TRBJ1-4
V: TRBV2
size: NA
DNA: TGTGCCAGCACGGACAGTTTTGAAAAACTGTTTTTT
CDR3: CASTDSFEKLFF

D: TRBD2
J: TRBJ2-5
V: TRBV7-2
size: NA
DNA: TGTGCCAGCAGCTTACAAGCGGGAGCTTTCCAAGAGACCCAGTACTTC
CDR3: CASSLQAGAFQETQYF

D: NA
J: TRBJ1-1
V: TRBV19
size: NA
DNA: TGTGCCAGTAGTATTTTCACAGGTCGCGGGGGCACTGAAGCTTTCTTT
CDR3: CASSIFTGRGGTEAFF

D: TRBD1
J: TRBJ2-7
V: TRBV27
size: NA
DNA: TGTGCCAGCAGTTTATCGGTCGGGACAGTATCCTACGAGCAGTACTTC
CDR3: CASSLSVGTVSYEQYF

D: NA
J: TRBJ2-7
V: TRBV27
size: few
DNA: TGTGCCAGCAGTTTTCAGCGAAACTCCTACGAGCAGTACTTC
CDR3: CASSFQRNSYEQYF

D: NA
J: TRBJ2-1
V: TRBV5-4
size: NA
DNA: TGTGCCAGCAGCTTGTGGGGGGGACAGCGTAGATACAATGAGCAGTTCTTC
CDR3: CASSLWGGQRRYNEQFF

D: TRBD1
J: TRBJ1-5
V: TRBV15
size: NA
DNA: TGTGCCACCAGCACCTCCGACAGGGGAGAGAATCAGCCCCAGCATTTT
CDR3: CATSTSDRGENQPQHF

D: NA
J: TRBJ2-2
V: TRBV19
size: NA
DNA: TGTGCCAGTAGTATGGACGTCGGGGAGCTGTTTTTT
CDR3: CASSMDVGELFF

D: NA
J: TRBJ2-5
V: TRBV15
size: once
DNA: TGTGCCACCAGCAGGGGGACGTACCAAGAGACCCAGTACTTC
CDR3: CATSRGTYQETQYF

D: NA
J: TRBJ2-2
V: TRBV5-6
size: once
DNA: TGTGCCAGCAGCCCCTCCCAGGGGACGAACACCGGGGAGCTGTTTTTT
CDR3: CASSPSQGTNTGELFF

D: NA
J: TRBJ2-2
V: TRBV4-3
size: once
DNA: TGCGCCAGCAGCCAAGGAGCTCTTAACACCGGGGAGCTGTTTTTT
CDR3: CASSQGALNTGELFF

D: TRBD2
J: TRBJ2-1
V: TRBV4-2
size: NA
DNA: TGTGCCAGCAGCCCTCGGACTAGCGGGGCGAATGAGCAGTTCTTC
CDR3: CASSPRTSGANEQFF

D: NA
J: TRBJ1-3
V: TRBV5-5
size: NA
DNA: TGTGCCAGCAGCTTGAGTCCTTCGAGTTCTGGAAACACCATATATTTT
CDR3: CASSLSPSSSGNTIYF

D: NA
J: TRBJ2-7
V: TRBV7-2
size: NA
DNA: TGTGCCAGCAGCTTATACCCAGGGGGGGATGTGGAGCAGTACTTC
CDR3: CASSLYPGGDVEQYF

D: NA
J: TRBJ2-5
V: TRBV10-3
size: NA
DNA: TGTGCCATCAGTGAGTCGGGCGGGCCCCAAGAGACCCAGTACTTC
CDR3: CAISESGGPQETQYF

D: NA
J: TRBJ1-2
V: TRBV13
size: NA
DNA: TGTGCCAGCAGCTCTTGGGGCGTCTATGGCTACACCTTC
CDR3: CASSSWGVYGYTF

D: NA
J: TRBJ1-1
V: TRBV28
size: NA
DNA: TGTGCCAGCAGTTTTGGATTATCTGAAGCTTTCTTT
CDR3: CASSFGLSEAFF

D: TRBD1
J: TRBJ2-1
V: TRBV18
size: NA
DNA: TGTGCCAGCTCACAGTACCTCGACAGGGGGGACAATGAGCAGTTCTTC
CDR3: CASSQYLDRGDNEQFF

D: NA
J: TRBJ2-1
V: TRBV15
size: NA
DNA: TGTGCCACCAGCAGACGTGCCACGGGAGAATCGAATGAGCAGTTCTTC
CDR3: CATSRRATGESNEQFF